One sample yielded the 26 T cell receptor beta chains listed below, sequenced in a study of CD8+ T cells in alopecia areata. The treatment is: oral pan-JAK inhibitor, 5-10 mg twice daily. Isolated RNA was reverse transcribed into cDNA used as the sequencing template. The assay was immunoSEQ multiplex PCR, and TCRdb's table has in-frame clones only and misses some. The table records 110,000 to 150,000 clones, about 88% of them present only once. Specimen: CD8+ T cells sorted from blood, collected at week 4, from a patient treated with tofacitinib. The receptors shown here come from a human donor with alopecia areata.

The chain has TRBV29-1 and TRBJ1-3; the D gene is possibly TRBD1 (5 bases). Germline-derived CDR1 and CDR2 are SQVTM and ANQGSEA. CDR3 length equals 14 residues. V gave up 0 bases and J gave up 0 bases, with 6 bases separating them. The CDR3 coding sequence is TGCAGCGTTGAAGAAGGGGCCTCTGGAAACACCATATATTTT. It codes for CSVEEGASGNTIYF.

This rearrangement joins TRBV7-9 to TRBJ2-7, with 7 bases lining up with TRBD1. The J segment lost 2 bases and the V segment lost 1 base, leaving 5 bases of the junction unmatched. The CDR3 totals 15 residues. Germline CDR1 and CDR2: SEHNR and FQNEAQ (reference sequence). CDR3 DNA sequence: TGTGCCAGCAGCTTAGAATGGGACAGAACCTACGAGCAGTACTTC. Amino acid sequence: CASSLEWDRTYEQYF.

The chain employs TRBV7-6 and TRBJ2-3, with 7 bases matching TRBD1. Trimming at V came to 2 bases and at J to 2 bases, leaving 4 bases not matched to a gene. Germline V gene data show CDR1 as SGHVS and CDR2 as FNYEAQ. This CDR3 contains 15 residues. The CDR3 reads CASSLNRGLTDTQYF. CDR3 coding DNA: TGTGCCAGCAGCTTAAACAGGGGCCTCACAGATACGCAGTATTTT.

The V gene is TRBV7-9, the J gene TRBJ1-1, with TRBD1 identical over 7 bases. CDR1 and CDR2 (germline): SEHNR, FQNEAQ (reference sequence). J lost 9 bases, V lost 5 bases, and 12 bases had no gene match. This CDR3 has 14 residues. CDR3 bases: TGTGCCAGCAGCCCCCCAGACAGGGAATGGCAAGCTTTCTTT. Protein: CASSPPDREWQAFF.

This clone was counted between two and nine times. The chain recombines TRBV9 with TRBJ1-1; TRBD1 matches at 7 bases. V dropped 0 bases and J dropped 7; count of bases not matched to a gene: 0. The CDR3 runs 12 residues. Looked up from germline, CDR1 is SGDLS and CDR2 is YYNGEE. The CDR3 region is CASSVGTGEAFF. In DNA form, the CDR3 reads TGTGCCAGCAGCGTAGGGACAGGTGAAGCTTTCTTT.

This CDR3 reads CASSSGGLQGRYEQYF. The DNA of the CDR3 is TGTGCCAGCAGCAGTGGGGGATTACAGGGCCGGTACGAGCAGTACTTC. The chain is built from TRBV7-3 and TRBJ2-7, with D possibly being TRBD1 (6 bases). Trimming stripped 5 bases from V and 4 bases from J, with 21 bases between. Germline lookup yields CDR1 SGHTA and CDR2 FQGTGA. The CDR3 length is 16 residues.

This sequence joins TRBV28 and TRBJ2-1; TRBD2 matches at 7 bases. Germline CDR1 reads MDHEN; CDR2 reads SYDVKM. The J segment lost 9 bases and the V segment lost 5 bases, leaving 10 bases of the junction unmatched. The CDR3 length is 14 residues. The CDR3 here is CASSPHREAGEQFF. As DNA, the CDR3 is TGTGCCAGCAGTCCCCACCGGGAGGCGGGTGAGCAGTTCTTC.

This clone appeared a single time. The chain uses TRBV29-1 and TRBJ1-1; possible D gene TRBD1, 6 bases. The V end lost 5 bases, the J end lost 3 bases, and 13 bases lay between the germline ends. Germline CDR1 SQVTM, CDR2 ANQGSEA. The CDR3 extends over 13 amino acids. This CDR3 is CSVLTGTYTEAFF. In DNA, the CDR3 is TGCAGCGTTCTTACAGGGACCTACACTGAAGCTTTCTTT.

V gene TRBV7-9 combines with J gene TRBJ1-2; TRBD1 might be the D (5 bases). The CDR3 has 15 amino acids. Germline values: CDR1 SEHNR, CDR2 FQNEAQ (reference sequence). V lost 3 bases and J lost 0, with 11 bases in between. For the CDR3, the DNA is TGTGCCAGCAGCTTGAGCCAGGGTTCTAACTATGGCTACACCTTC. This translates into CASSLSQGSNYGYTF.

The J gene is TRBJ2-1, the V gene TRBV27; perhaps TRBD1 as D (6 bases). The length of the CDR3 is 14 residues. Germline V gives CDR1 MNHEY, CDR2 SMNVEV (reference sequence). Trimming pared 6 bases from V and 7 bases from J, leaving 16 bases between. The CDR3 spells CASRLIQGWNEQFF. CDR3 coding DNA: TGTGCCAGCAGACTCATACAGGGTTGGAATGAGCAGTTCTTC.

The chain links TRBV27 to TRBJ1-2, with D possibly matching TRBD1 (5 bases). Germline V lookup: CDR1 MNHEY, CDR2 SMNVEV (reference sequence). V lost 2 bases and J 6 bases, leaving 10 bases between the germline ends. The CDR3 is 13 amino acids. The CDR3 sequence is CASSLQGRNGYTF. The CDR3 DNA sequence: TGTGCCAGCAGTTTACAGGGTCGGAATGGCTACACCTTC.

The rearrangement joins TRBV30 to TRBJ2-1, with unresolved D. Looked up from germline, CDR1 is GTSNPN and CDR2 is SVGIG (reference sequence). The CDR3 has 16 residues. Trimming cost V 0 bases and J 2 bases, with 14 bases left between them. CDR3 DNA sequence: TGTGCCTGGAGTGTATCGGGTAGCTTCCCCTACAATGAGCAGTTCTTC. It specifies CAWSVSGSFPYNEQFF.

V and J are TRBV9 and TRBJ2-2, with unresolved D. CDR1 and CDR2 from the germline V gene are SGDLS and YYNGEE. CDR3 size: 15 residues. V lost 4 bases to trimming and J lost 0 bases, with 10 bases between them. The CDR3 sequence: CASSSTGANTGELFF. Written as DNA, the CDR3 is TGTGCCAGCAGCTCGACTGGGGCGAACACCGGGGAGCTGTTTTTT.

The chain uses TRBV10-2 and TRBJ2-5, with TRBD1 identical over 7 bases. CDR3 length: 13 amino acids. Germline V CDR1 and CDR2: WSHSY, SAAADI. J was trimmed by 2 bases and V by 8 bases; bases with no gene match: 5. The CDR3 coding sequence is TGCGCCAGCTGTCCGGGACAGCAAGAGACCCAGTACTTC. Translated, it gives CASCPGQQETQYF.

The CDR3 DNA sequence: TGCGCCAGCATGGGGGGTCGGTCCACTGAAGCTTTCTTT. This gives the protein CASMGGRSTEAFF. The J gene is TRBJ1-1, the V gene TRBV5-1, with a tentative D call TRBD1 (5 bases). Germline V lookup: CDR1 SGHRS, CDR2 YFSETQ. The CDR3 contains 13 residues. Trimming removed 6 bases at V and 4 bases at J, with 13 bases between.

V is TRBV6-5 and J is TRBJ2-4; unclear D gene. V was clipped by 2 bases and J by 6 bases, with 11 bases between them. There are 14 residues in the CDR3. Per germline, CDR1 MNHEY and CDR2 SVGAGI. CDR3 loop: CASSYTHNGNIQYF. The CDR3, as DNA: TGTGCCAGCAGTTACACGCATAATGGAAACATTCAGTACTTC.

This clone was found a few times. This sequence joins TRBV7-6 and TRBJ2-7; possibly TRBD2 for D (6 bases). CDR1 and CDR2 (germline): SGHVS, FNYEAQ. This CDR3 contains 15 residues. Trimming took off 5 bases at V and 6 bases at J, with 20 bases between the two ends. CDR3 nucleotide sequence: TGTGCCAGCAGCCCCTTCGCGGGGCAGGGACGCGAGCAGTACTTC. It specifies CASSPFAGQGREQYF.

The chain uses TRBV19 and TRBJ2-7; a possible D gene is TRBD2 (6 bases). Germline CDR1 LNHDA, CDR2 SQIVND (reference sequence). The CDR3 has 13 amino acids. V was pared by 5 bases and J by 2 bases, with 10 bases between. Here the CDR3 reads CASSAGPPYEQYF. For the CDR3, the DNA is TGTGCCAGTAGTGCGGGACCCCCCTACGAGCAGTACTTC.

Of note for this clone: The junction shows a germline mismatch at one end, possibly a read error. CDR3 region: CASSQSLVLHF. The DNA for the CDR3 is TGCGCCAGCAGTCAATCTCTCGTATTGCACTTC. This chain links TRBV23-1 with TRBJ2-7; D gene ambiguous. TRBV23-1 is classed as an ORF, of uncertain function. The CDR3 spans 11 residues.

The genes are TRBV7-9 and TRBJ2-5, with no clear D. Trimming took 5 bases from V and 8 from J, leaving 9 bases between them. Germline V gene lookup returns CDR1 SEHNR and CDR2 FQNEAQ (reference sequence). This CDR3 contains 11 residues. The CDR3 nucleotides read TGTGCCAGCAGCCCCGGTCGAACCCAGTACTTC. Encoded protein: CASSPGRTQYF.

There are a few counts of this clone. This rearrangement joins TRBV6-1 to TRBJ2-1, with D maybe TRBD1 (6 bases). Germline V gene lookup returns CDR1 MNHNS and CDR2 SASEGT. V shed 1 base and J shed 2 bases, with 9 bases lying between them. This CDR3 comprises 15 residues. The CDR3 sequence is CASSEEDSTYNEQFF. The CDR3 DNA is TGTGCCAGCAGTGAAGAGGACAGCACCTACAATGAGCAGTTCTTC.

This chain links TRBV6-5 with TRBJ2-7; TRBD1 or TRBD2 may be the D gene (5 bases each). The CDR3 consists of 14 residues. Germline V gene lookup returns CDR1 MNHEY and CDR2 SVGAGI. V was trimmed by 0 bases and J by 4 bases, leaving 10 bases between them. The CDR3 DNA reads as TGTGCCAGCAGTTACTCAGGGGACGGGTACGAGCAGTACTTC. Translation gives CASSYSGDGYEQYF.

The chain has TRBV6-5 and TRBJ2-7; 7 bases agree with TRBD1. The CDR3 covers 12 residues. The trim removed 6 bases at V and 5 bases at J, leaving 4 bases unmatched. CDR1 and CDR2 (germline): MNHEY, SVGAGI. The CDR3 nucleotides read TGTGCCAGCAGCTCTACAGGGGACGAGCAGTACTTC. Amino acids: CASSSTGDEQYF.

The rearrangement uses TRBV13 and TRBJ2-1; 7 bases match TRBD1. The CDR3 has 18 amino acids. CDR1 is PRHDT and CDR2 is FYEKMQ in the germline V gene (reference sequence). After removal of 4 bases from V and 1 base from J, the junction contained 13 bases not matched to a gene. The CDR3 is CASSSNRPGTESYNEQFF. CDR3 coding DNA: TGTGCCAGCAGCTCGAACAGACCCGGGACAGAATCCTACAATGAGCAGTTCTTC. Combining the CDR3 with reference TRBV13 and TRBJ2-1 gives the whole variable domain AAGVIQSPRHLIKEKRETATLKCYPIPRHDTVYWYQQGPGQDPQFLISFYEKMQSDKGSIPDRFSAQQFSDYHSELNMSSLELGDSALYFCASSSNRPGTESYNEQFFGPGTRLTVL.

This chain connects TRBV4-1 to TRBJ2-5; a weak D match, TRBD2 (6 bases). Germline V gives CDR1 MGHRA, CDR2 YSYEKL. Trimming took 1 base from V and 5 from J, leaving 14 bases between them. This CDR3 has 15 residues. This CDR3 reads CASSQGISSVETQYF. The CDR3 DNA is TGCGCCAGCAGCCAAGGAATTTCTAGCGTCGAGACCCAGTACTTC.

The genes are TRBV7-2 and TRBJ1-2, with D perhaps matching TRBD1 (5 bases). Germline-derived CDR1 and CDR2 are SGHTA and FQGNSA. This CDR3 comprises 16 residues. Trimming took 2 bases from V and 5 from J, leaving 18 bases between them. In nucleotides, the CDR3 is TGTGCCAGCAGCTTAAGTGTATCGGGGGTGGGGTATGGCTACACCTTC. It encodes CASSLSVSGVGYGYTF.